What follows are 16 T cell receptor beta chains derived from one specimen sequenced in a study of blood T cell repertoires in COVID-19. Profiled with immunoSEQ multiplex PCR; TCRdb holds only in-frame clones, not every one. The repertoire has about 270,000 clones, approximately 90% of them found once; the top ten carry around 1.2%. Source material: PBMCs or T cells enriched from blood (not recorded which). These TCRs come from a woman aged 35 to 49 with acute COVID-19.

The table lists this clone with a count of one. The rearrangement joins TRBV7-2 to TRBJ2-1, with TRBD1 identical over 8 bases. V shed 4 bases and J 8 bases; nucleotides not matched to a gene: 13. Germline V gives CDR1 SGHTA, CDR2 FQGNSA. The CDR3 is made up of 16 amino acids. CDR3 in DNA: TGTGCCAGCAGCTCCAGGACAGGGTTGGGGGTGTATGAGCAGTTCTTC. The encoded protein is CASSSRTGLGVYEQFF.

In nucleotides, the CDR3 is TGTGCCAGTAGTATCCGGCGGGAGGCCTCTACGCAGTATTTT. It yields the protein CASSIRREASTQYF. The chain has TRBV19 and TRBJ2-3; 8 bases line up with TRBD2. The V and J ends lost 3 bases and 8 bases, in that order; junction bases with no gene match: 7. CDR3 length: 14 residues. Germline CDR1 is LNHDA and CDR2 is SQIVND (reference sequence).

V gene TRBV6-5 combines with J gene TRBJ1-5; a possible D gene is TRBD1 (6 bases). V was cut by 10 bases and J by 4 bases, with 11 bases left in between. This CDR3 comprises 12 residues. Germline V gene sequence: CDR1 MNHEY, CDR2 SVGAGI. CDR3 nucleotide sequence: TGTGCCACCGGACAGCCGAATCAGCCCCAGCATTTT. Protein: CATGQPNQPQHF.

This clone was seen only once. The V call is TRBV7-9, the J call TRBJ1-1; 9 nucleotides line up with TRBD1. Germline CDR1 and CDR2: SEHNR and FQNEAQ (reference sequence). J lost 0 bases, V lost 1 base, and 9 bases had no gene match. The CDR3 is 18 amino acids. The CDR3 region is CASSLGNRGRDLNTEAFF. The CDR3 region has the DNA TGTGCCAGCAGCTTAGGGAACAGGGGGCGAGATTTGAACACTGAAGCTTTCTTT.

The chain uses TRBV11-2 and TRBJ1-2, with D hard to call. CDR3 length equals 13 residues. V was clipped by 3 bases and J by 8 bases, with 13 bases between them. CDR1 SGHAT and CDR2 FQNNGV come from the germline V gene. The CDR3 loop is CASSFSGKGGYTF. CDR3 nucleotide sequence: TGTGCCAGCAGCTTTTCCGGGAAAGGCGGCTACACCTTC.

The chain is built from TRBV6-2 or TRBV6-3 and TRBJ1-2, with 9 bases lining up with TRBD1. The CDR3 is 16 residues long. Germline V gene sequence: CDR1 MNHEY, CDR2 SVGEGT. V was clipped by 4 bases and J by 0 bases; unmatched bases: 6. CDR3 in DNA: TGTGCCAGCAGTTTACAGGGGGCGGCTGCTAACTATGGCTACACCTTC. The encoded protein is CASSLQGAAANYGYTF.

This clone was detected a few times. Other DNA sequences within the sample encode an identical CDR3. The rearrangement joins TRBV11-2 to TRBJ1-5; TRBD1 is a possible D gene (5 bases). V was clipped by 3 bases and J by 5 bases, with 8 bases between them. The germline V gene has CDR1 SGHAT and CDR2 FQNNGV. This CDR3 is built from 13 residues. CDR3 coding DNA: TGTGCCAGCAGCTTTCAAGGGGATCAGCCCCAGCATTTT. This sequence encodes CASSFQGDQPQHF.

This chain joins TRBV6-6 and TRBJ1-3; a weak D match, TRBD1 (6 bases). CDR3 length: 18 residues. V lost 5 bases to trimming and J lost 0 bases, with 20 bases between them. Germline V gene lookup returns CDR1 MNHNY and CDR2 SVGAGI (reference sequence). CDR3 bases: TGTGCCAGCAGTCGAAACACCAGGGGCGAGAGCTCTGGAAACACCATATATTTT. It encodes CASSRNTRGESSGNTIYF.

Only a few counts were recorded for this clone. This chain joins TRBV27 and TRBJ2-2; TRBD2 aligns across 10 bases. This CDR3 spans 16 amino acids. From germline, CDR1 is MNHEY and CDR2 SMNVEV (reference sequence). Losses at the gene ends were 3 bases for V and 6 bases for J; bases not matched to a gene: 7. The CDR3 protein is CASSFLAGAVSGELFF. CDR3 bases: TGTGCCAGCAGTTTTCTAGCGGGAGCGGTTTCCGGGGAGCTGTTTTTT.

This clone was detected only once. The chain couples TRBV24-1 to TRBJ2-1; 8 bases agree with TRBD2. The germline V gene has CDR1 KGHDR and CDR2 SFDVKD. The junction had 6 bases not matched to a gene; V was cut back by 4 bases and J by 2 bases. This CDR3 is built from 16 residues. The CDR3 is CATSEQTSGAYNEQFF. The CDR3 DNA follows: TGTGCCACCAGTGAGCAAACTAGCGGAGCCTACAATGAGCAGTTCTTC.

This clone turned up a few times. The rearrangement joins TRBV28 to TRBJ2-2; D gene ambiguous. V shed 4 bases and J shed 5 bases, with 11 bases lying between them. The CDR3 spans 14 residues. Germline V CDR1 and CDR2: MDHEN, SYDVKM. The DNA for the CDR3 is TGTGCCAGCAGTTCCCCGGGTGTTACCGGGGAGCTGTTTTTT. Encoded protein: CASSSPGVTGELFF. Full variable domain (rest looked up from reference TRBV28 and TRBJ2-2): DVKVTQSSRYLVKRTGEKVFLECVQDMDHENMFWYRQDPGLGLRLIYFSYDVKMKEKGDIPEGYSVSREKKERFSLILESASTNQTSMYLCASSSPGVTGELFFGEGSRLTVL.

This chain joins TRBV3-1 (or the pseudogene TRBV3-2) and TRBJ2-7, with D perhaps TRBD2 (5 bases). Germline CDR1 is LGHDT and CDR2 is YNNKEL (reference sequence). The CDR3 loop spans 14 amino acids. Trimming removed 0 bases from V and 0 bases from J, with 6 bases in between. The CDR3 nucleotides are TGTGCCAGCAGCCAAGAGGGGAGCTCCTACGAGCAGTACTTC. It encodes CASSQEGSSYEQYF.

The chain links TRBV7-8 to TRBJ1-6; 10 positions agree with TRBD1. Germline V CDR1 and CDR2: SGHVS, FQNEAQ. The ends lost 4 bases at V and 9 bases at J; junction bases unmatched: 6. The CDR3 spans 15 residues. The DNA of the CDR3 is TGTGCCAGCAGCTCGGGACAGGGGCTTCTTTCACCCCTCCACTTT. This gives the protein CASSSGQGLLSPLHF.

V usage is TRBV5-1 and J usage is TRBJ1-1; TRBD1 matches 8 bases. Unmatched junction bases numbered 2, after V lost 3 bases and J lost 1 base. The CDR3 spans 14 residues. Germline loops: CDR1 SGHRS, CDR2 YFSETQ. The CDR3 DNA reads TGCGCCAGCAGCTCCACAGGGGGGAACACTGAAGCTTTCTTT. Translated: CASSSTGGNTEAFF.

This chain uses TRBV5-1 with TRBJ2-5; 8 positions agree with TRBD2. Germline V gene data show CDR1 as SGHRS and CDR2 as YFSETQ. J gave up 5 bases and V 1 base, and 4 bases lay outside the gene matches. There are 14 residues in the CDR3. The CDR3 loop is CASSLSAGGETQYF. CDR3 sequence (DNA): TGCGCCAGCAGCTTGTCGGCGGGAGGCGAGACCCAGTACTTC.

The CDR3 DNA reads as TGTGCCAGCAACTCGCCCACACAGGGGACCTATGGCTACACCTTC. This codes for CASNSPTQGTYGYTF. This chain links TRBV5-4 with TRBJ1-2, with 7 bases fitting TRBD1. The CDR3 sequence is 15 residues long. In germline, CDR1 is SGHNT, CDR2 YYREEE (reference sequence). V dropped 6 bases and J dropped 4; count of bases not matched to a gene: 12.